These 2 T cell receptor beta chains originate from one sample sequenced in a study of blood T cells in healthy people across ages. Sample-barcoded 5' priming and a J-beta primer mix drove a second PCR of about 7 to 12 cycles. One entry per CDR3 protein results from TCRdb running MiXCR on the 5' RACE reads. The repertoire holds some 1.8 million distinct CDR3 sequences, 35% to 50% seen once, with approximately 22% in the top ten. Sequencing input: blood. Receptors were obtained from a human donor in good health.

The chain carries TRBV28 and TRBJ2-1; perhaps D is TRBD1 or TRBD2 (5 bases each). Germline CDR1 MDHEN, CDR2 SYDVKM. V was clipped by 11 bases and J by 5 bases, with 16 bases between them. The CDR3 totals 13 residues. The DNA for the CDR3 is TGTGCCGCTGGAGGTCCAGGGCACAATGAGCAGTTCTTC. Its protein product is CAAGGPGHNEQFF. Combining the CDR3 with reference TRBV28 and TRBJ2-1 gives the whole variable domain DVKVTQSSRYLVKRTGEKVFLECVQDMDHENMFWYRQDPGLGLRLIYFSYDVKMKEKGDIPEGYSVSREKKERFSLILESASTNQTSMYLCAAGGPGHNEQFFGPGTRLTVL.

The V call is TRBV4-3, the J call TRBJ2-5; possibly TRBD2 for D (6 bases). Germline V gives CDR1 LGHNA, CDR2 YSLEER. V was pared by 4 bases and J by 2 bases, with 14 bases between. The CDR3 consists of 15 residues. The chain's CDR3 is CASSRLLAKQETQYF. The CDR3 nucleotides are TGCGCCAGCAGCCGACTACTAGCAAAGCAAGAGACCCAGTACTTC.